The 15 T cell receptor beta chains below all came from one sample that was sequenced in a study of blood T cell repertoires in COVID-19. The table came from immunoSEQ multiplex PCR; TCRdb's copy has only in-frame clones and leaves some out. The top ten hold roughly 0.52% of the sample, which has roughly 150,000 clones, about 80% seen once. The sequencing input was peripheral blood. These receptors originate from a man aged 60 to 69 with acute or convalescent COVID-19.

The CDR3 region is CASSREAYRGRGIGELFF. The CDR3 DNA follows: TGTGCCAGCAGTCGGGAGGCGTACAGGGGGCGCGGGATCGGGGAGCTGTTTTTT. The genes are TRBV6-2 or TRBV6-3 and TRBJ2-2; 9 nucleotides line up with TRBD1. J was trimmed by 7 bases and V by 5 bases; bases with no gene match: 17. Germline CDR1 is MNHEY and CDR2 is SVGEGT. This CDR3 has 18 amino acids.

CDR3 coding DNA: TGTGCCAGCAGCCTGGGACAGGGGGACGGCTACACCTTC. It encodes CASSLGQGDGYTF. The chain is built from TRBV5-6 and TRBJ1-2, with 11 nucleotides matching TRBD1. The CDR3 extends over 13 amino acids. Germline values: CDR1 SGHDT, CDR2 YYEEEE. V lost 4 bases, J lost 8 bases, and 4 bases stayed unmatched.

J is TRBJ1-1 and V is TRBV5-6; D perhaps matches TRBD1 (6 bases). Germline V gives CDR1 SGHDT, CDR2 YYEEEE. The CDR3 has 12 amino acids. Between the trimmed V and J ends, which lost 2 bases and 5 bases, there was a span of 7 bases. Here the CDR3 DNA reads TGTGCCAGCAGCTTACAGGGTACTGAAGCTTTCTTT. It is translated as CASSLQGTEAFF.

In this sample, this clone turned up a few times. V and J are TRBV2 and TRBJ2-1; no clear D. The CDR3 sequence is 12 residues long. Between the trimmed V and J ends, which lost 5 bases and 5 bases, there was a span of 7 bases. Germline lookup yields CDR1 SNHLY and CDR2 FYNNEI. This CDR3 is CASSTYNNEQFF. The CDR3 bases are TGTGCCAGCAGTACCTATAACAATGAGCAGTTCTTC.

This chain connects TRBV3-1 (or the pseudogene TRBV3-2) to TRBJ2-1; D is ambiguous. The length of the CDR3 is 14 residues. CDR1 LGHDT and CDR2 YNNKEL come from the germline V gene (reference sequence). The V end was cut by 6 bases, the J end by 5 bases, with 14 bases between. The CDR3: CASSRLGRNNEQFF. The DNA of the CDR3 is TGTGCCAGCAGTCGTTTAGGCAGGAACAATGAGCAGTTCTTC.

The chain joins TRBV30 to TRBJ1-5; no definite D call. Germline CDR1 and CDR2: GTSNPN and SVGIG (reference sequence). Trimming cost V 2 bases and J 4 bases, with 9 bases left between them. This CDR3 has 13 residues. CDR3 bases: TGTGCCTGGAGTTTTCGGGGAAATCAGCCCCAGCATTTT. Translating gives CAWSFRGNQPQHF.

This clone has only a few counts. The chain uses TRBV4-3 and TRBJ1-4, with 9 bases identical to TRBD1. With V trimmed by 4 bases and J by 7 bases, 7 bases remained unmatched. The CDR3 totals 15 residues. The germline CDR1 and CDR2 sequences are LGHNA and YSLEER. The CDR3 DNA sequence: TGCGCCAGCAGCCCGGACCGGGACAGGGTTGAAAAACTGTTTTTT. Its protein is CASSPDRDRVEKLFF.

This chain connects TRBV7-9 to TRBJ1-2; no firm D call. The CDR3 contains 13 residues. Germline loops: CDR1 SEHNR, CDR2 FQNEAQ (reference sequence). V was trimmed by 1 base and J by 4 bases, leaving 7 bases between them. The CDR3 DNA reads TGTGCCAGCAGCTTAGGGACTAGCTATGGCTACACCTTC. The encoded protein is CASSLGTSYGYTF.

J is TRBJ2-5 and V is TRBV4-2; 12 nucleotides align to TRBD2. CDR1 and CDR2 (germline): LGHNA, YNFKEQ. With V trimmed by 0 bases and J by 3 bases, 8 bases remained unmatched. The length of the CDR3 is 18 residues. CDR3 DNA sequence: TGTGCCAGCAGCCAAGATCTAGCGGGGGGGCTAGAGAAAGAGACCCAGTACTTC. Protein product: CASSQDLAGGLEKETQYF.

The genes are TRBV19 and TRBJ2-7, with 14 nucleotides matching TRBD2. Germline CDR1 reads LNHDA; CDR2 reads SQIVND (reference sequence). The V gene end was trimmed by 5 bases and the J gene end by 6 bases; junction bases not matched to a gene: 6. This CDR3 has 15 amino acids. The chain's CDR3 is CASSPTGLAGAEQYF. The CDR3 nucleotides are TGTGCCAGTAGTCCTACGGGACTAGCGGGGGCCGAGCAGTACTTC.

The chain employs TRBV7-2 and TRBJ2-4; the match to TRBD2 covers 12 bases. V was clipped by 4 bases and J by 3 bases; unmatched bases: 7. Germline V gene data show CDR1 as SGHTA and CDR2 as FQGNSA. The CDR3 sequence is 17 residues long. CDR3 protein: CASSSRLAGGNKNIQYF. CDR3 in DNA: TGTGCCAGCAGCTCCCGCCTAGCGGGGGGGAACAAAAACATTCAGTACTTC.

The chain recombines TRBV6-5 with TRBJ1-2; D uncertain. The V and J ends lost 2 bases and 6 bases respectively, with 7 bases between them. CDR1 MNHEY and CDR2 SVGAGI come from the germline V gene. The CDR3 length is 12 residues. The chain's CDR3 is CASSYRGDGYTF. CDR3 bases: TGTGCCAGCAGTTACCGGGGAGATGGCTACACCTTC.

This clone turned up a few times. The chain has TRBV5-4 and TRBJ1-6, with D perhaps TRBD1 (5 bases). CDR3 length: 15 residues. CDR1 and CDR2 from the germline V gene are SGHNT and YYREEE (reference sequence). V lost 0 bases and J lost 10, with 14 bases in between. Here the CDR3 DNA reads TGTGCCAGCAGCTTGGATCAGGGTTTTGTCTCACCCCTCCACTTT. Its translation: CASSLDQGFVSPLHF.

This clone was detected once. J is TRBJ2-3 and V is TRBV7-9; D unclear. The germline V and J ends were trimmed by 5 bases and 4 bases, with 19 bases remaining between them. Per the germline V gene, CDR1 is SEHNR and CDR2 is FQNEAQ (reference sequence). There are 16 residues in the CDR3. This CDR3 reads CASSPSNPLVADTQYF. CDR3 coding DNA: TGTGCCAGCAGCCCCTCTAATCCCCTGGTGGCAGATACGCAGTATTTT.

V and J are TRBV6-6 and TRBJ1-1, with D possibly TRBD1 on 6 matching bases. There are 15 residues in the CDR3. CDR1 MNHNY and CDR2 SVGAGI come from the germline V gene (reference sequence). Trimming pared 2 bases from V and 1 base from J, leaving 11 bases between. CDR3 region: CASSYLDSGNTEAFF. DNA of the CDR3: TGTGCCAGCAGTTACCTGGACAGCGGGAACACTGAAGCTTTCTTT.